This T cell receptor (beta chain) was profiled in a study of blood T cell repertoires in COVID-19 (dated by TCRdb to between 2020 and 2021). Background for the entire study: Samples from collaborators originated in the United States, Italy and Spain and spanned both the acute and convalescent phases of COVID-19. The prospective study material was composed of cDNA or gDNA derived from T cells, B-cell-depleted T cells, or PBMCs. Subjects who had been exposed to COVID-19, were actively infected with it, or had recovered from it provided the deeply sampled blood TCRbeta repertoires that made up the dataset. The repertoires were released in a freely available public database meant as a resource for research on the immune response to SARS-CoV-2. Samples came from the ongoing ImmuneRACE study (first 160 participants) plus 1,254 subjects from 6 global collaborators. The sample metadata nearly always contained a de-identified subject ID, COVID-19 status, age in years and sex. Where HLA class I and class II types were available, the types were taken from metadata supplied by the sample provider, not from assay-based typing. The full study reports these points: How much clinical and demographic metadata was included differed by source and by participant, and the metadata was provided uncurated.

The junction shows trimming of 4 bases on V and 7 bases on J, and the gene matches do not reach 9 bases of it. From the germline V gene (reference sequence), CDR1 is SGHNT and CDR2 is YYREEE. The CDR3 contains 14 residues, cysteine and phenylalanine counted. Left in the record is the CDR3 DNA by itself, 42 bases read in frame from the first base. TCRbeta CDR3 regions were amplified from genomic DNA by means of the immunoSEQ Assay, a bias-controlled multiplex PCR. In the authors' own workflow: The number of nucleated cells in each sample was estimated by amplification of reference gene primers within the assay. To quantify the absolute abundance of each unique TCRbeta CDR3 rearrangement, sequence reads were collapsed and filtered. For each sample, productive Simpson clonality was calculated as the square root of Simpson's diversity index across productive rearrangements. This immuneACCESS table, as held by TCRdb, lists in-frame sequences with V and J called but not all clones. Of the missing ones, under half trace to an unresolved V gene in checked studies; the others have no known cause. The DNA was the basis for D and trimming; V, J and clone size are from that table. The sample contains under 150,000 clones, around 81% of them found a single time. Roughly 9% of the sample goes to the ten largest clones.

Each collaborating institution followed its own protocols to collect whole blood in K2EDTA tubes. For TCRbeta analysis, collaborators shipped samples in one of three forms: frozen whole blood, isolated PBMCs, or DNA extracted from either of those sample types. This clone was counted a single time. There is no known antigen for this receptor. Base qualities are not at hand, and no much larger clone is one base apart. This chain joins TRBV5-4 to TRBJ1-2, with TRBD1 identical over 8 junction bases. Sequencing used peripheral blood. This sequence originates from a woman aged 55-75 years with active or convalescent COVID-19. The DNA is TGTGCCAGCAGCAAGGACAGGGCGGGTGGTGGCTACACCTTC. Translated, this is CASSKDRAGGGYTF.